Only a few counts were recorded for the clone carrying this T cell receptor (beta chain). Its antigen is unidentified. Running of the assay took place at deep level. Generated by immunoSEQ multiplex PCR, the TCRdb table keeps only in-frame clones and is missing some. This sample has approximately 1,000,000 clones; 75% to 85% occur once, and the top ten carry around 0.47%. The sample belongs to a study of shared clonotypes between healthy human individuals. In the study overall: Three men and a couple of women, aged 18 to 49, were donors. General study findings and limits: Generation of non-shared clonotypes was less probable than generation of clonotypes shared by all four donors.

Researchers partitioned CD4+ cells into CD45RA+ naive and CD45RA-negative memory subsets. This TCR came from a young man in good health. Some clones in this sample may be carry-over from other donors' samples. Sequenced: memory CD4+ T cells from PBMCs. As to subset: CD45RA-negative fraction.

CDR3 in DNA: TGTGCCAGCAGTGAAAGGGCCCGAGGAGCGGGCTATGGCTACACCTTC. Translated, it gives CASSERARGAGYGYTF. The rearrangement joins TRBV6-1 to TRBJ1-2; no definite D call. Germline V CDR1 and CDR2: MNHNS, SASEGT. This CDR3 is built from 16 residues. Between the trimmed V and J ends, which lost 2 bases and 4 bases, there was a span of 17 bases.